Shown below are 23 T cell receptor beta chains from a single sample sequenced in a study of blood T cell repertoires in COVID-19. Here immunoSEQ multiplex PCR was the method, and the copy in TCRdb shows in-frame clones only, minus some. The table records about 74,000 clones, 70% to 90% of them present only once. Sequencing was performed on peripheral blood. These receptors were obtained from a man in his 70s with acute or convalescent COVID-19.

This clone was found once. CDR3 nucleotides: TGTGCCAGCAGCCTTAGCTCTACTAGAGTAAACGCCGGGGAGCTGTTTTTT. Protein sequence: CASSLSSTRVNAGELFF. The chain uses TRBV11-3 and TRBJ2-2, with D possibly being TRBD2 (5 bases). The CDR3 extends over 17 amino acids. The germline gives CDR1 SGHNT, CDR2 YENEEA. Trimming took off 5 bases at V and 6 bases at J, with 22 bases between the two ends.

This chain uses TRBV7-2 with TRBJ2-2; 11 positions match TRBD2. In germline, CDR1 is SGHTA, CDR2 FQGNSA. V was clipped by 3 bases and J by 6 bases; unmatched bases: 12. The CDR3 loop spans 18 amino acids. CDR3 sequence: CASSFGGASGGKAGELFF. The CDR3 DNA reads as TGTGCCAGCAGCTTCGGGGGAGCTAGCGGGGGGAAAGCCGGGGAGCTGTTTTTT.

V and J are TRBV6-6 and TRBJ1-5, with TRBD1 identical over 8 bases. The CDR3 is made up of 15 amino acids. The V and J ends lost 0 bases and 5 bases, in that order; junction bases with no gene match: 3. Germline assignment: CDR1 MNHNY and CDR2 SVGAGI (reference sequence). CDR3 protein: CASSYSAGGDQPQHF. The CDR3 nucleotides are TGTGCCAGCAGTTACTCGGCAGGGGGCGATCAGCCCCAGCATTTT.

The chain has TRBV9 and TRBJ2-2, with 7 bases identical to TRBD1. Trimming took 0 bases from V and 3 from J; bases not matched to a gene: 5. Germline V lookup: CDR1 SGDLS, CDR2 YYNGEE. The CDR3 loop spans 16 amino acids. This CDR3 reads CASSVDAGGYTGELFF. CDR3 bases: TGTGCCAGCAGCGTAGACGCAGGGGGTTACACCGGGGAGCTGTTTTTT.

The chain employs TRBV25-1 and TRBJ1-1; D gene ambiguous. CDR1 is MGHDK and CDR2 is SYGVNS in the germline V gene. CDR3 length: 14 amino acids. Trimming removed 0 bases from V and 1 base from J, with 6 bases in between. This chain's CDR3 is CASSEYAANTEAFF. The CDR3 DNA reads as TGTGCCAGCAGTGAATACGCGGCGAACACTGAAGCTTTCTTT.

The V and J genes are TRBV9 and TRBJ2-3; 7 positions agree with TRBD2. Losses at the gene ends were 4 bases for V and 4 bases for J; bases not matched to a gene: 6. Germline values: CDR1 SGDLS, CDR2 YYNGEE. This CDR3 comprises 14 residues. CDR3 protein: CASSLSSGSDTQYF. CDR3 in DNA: TGTGCCAGCAGCCTTTCTAGCGGTTCAGATACGCAGTATTTT.

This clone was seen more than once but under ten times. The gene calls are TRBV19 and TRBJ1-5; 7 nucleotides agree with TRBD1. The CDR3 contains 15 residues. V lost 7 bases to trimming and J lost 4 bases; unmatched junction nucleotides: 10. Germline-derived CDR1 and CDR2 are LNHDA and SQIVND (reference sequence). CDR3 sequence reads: CASNRDREGNQPQHF. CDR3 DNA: TGTGCCAGTAACCGGGACAGAGAAGGTAATCAGCCCCAGCATTTT. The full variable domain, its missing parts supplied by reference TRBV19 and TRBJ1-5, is DGGITQSPKYLFRKEGQNVTLSCEQNLNHDAMYWYRQDPGQGLRLIYYSQIVNDFQKGDIAEGYSVSREKKESFPLTVTSAQKNPTAFYLCASNRDREGNQPQHFGDGTRLSIL.

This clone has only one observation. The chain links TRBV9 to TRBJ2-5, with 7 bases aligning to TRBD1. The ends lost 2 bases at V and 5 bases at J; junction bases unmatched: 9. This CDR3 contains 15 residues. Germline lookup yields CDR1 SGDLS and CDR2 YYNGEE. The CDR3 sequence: CASSVTGATLETQYF. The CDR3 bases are TGTGCCAGCAGCGTCACAGGGGCTACGCTGGAGACCCAGTACTTC.

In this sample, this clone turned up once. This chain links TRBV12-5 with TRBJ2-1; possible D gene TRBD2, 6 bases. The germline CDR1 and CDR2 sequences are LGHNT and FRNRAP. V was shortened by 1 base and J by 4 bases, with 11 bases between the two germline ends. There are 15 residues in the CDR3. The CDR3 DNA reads TGTGCTAGTGGTTTGGAGGAGGGTTTGTACAATGAGCAGTTCTTC. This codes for CASGLEEGLYNEQFF.

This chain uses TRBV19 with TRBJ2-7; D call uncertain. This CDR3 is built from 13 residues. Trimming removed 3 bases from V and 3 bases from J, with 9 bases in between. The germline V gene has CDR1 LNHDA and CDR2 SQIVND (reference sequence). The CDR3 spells CASSISVYYEQYF. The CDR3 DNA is TGTGCCAGTAGTATCTCAGTTTACTACGAGCAGTACTTC.

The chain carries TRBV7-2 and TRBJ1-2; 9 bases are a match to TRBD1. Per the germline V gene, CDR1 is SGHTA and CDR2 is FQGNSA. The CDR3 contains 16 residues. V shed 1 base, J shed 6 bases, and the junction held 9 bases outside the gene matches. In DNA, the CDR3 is TGTGCCAGCAGCTTAGTGGGACAGGGATCCACCAATGGCTACACCTTC. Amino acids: CASSLVGQGSTNGYTF.

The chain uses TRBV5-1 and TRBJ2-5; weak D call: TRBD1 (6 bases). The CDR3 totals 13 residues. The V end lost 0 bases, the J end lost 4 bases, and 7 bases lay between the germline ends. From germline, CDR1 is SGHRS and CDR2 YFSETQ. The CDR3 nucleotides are TGCGCCAGCAGCTTGGTAGGGGGAGAGACCCAGTACTTC. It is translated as CASSLVGGETQYF.

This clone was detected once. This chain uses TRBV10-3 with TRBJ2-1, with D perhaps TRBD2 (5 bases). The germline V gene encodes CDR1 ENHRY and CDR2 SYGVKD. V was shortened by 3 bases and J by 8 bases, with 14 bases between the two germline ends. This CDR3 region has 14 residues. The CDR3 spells CAISDGRTGDEQFF. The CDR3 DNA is TGTGCCATCAGTGATGGGAGAACGGGTGATGAGCAGTTCTTC.

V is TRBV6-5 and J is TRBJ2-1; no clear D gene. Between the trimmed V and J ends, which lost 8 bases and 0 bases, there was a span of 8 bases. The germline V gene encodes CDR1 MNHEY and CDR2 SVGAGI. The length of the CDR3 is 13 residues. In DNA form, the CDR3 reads TGTGCCAGCTTGGCAGACTCCTACAATGAGCAGTTCTTC. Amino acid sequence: CASLADSYNEQFF.

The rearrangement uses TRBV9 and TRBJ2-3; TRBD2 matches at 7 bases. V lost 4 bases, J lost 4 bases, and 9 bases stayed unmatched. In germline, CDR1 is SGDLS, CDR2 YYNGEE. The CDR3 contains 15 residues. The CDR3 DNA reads TGTGCCAGCAGCCGTGCCGGGGGGTGGGCAGATACGCAGTATTTT. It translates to CASSRAGGWADTQYF.

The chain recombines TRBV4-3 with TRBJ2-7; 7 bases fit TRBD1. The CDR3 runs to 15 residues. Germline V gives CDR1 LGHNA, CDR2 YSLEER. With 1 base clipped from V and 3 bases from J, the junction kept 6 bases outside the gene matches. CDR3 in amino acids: CASSQVLGQFYEQYF. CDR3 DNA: TGCGCCAGCAGCCAAGTCTTGGGACAGTTCTACGAGCAGTACTTC.

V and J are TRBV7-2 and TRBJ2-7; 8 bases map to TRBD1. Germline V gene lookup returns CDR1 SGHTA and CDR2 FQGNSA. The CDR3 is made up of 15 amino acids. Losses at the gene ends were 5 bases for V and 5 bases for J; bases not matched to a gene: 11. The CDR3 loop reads CASSLRVQGGNEQYF. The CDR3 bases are TGTGCCAGCAGCCTGCGCGTACAGGGGGGCAACGAGCAGTACTTC.

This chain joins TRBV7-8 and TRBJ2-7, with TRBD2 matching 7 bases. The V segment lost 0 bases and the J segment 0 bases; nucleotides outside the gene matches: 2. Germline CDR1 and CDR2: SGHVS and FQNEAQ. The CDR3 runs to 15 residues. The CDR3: CASSLAAGDSYEQYF. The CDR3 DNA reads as TGTGCCAGCAGCTTAGCGGCGGGGGACTCCTACGAGCAGTACTTC. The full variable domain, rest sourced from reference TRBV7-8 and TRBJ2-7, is GAGVSQSPRYKVAKRGQDVALRCDPISGHVSLFWYQQALGQGPEFLTYFQNEAQLDKSGLPSDRFFAERPEGSVSTLKIQRTQQEDSAVYLCASSLAAGDSYEQYFGPGTRLTVT.

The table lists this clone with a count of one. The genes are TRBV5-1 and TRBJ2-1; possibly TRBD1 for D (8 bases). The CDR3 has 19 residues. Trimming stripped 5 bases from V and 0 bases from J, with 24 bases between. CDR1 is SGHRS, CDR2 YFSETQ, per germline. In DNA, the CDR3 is TGCGCCAGCAGAGGGGCAGGGGGCGCCGGGGGGAGCTCCTACAATGAGCAGTTCTTC. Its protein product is CASRGAGGAGGSSYNEQFF.

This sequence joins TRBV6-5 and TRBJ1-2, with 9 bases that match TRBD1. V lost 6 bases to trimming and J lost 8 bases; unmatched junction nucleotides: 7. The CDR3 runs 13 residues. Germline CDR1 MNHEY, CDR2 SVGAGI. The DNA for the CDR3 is TGTGCCAGCAGCCTGGGACAGGGATCAGGCTACACCTTC. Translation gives CASSLGQGSGYTF.

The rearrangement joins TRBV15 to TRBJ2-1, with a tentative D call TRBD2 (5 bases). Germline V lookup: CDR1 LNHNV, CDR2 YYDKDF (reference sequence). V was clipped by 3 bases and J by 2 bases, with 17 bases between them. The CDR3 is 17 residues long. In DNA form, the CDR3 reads TGTGCCACCAGCAGTCCCCTGGGAGACGTAACCTACAATGAGCAGTTCTTC. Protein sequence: CATSSPLGDVTYNEQFF.

CDR3 nucleotides: TGCGCCAGCAGCTTGGAGGAGGAATTCCAAGAGACCCAGTACTTC. This encodes CASSLEEEFQETQYF. This chain joins TRBV5-1 and TRBJ2-5, with D tentatively TRBD2 (5 bases). This CDR3 comprises 15 residues. Germline V gives CDR1 SGHRS, CDR2 YFSETQ. V lost 0 bases, J lost 1 base, and 10 bases lay in between.

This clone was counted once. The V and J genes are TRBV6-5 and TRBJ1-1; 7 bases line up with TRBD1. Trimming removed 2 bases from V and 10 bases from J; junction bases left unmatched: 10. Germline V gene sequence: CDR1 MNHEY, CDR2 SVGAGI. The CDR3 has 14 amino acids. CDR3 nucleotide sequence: TGTGCCAGCAGTTACATTACAGGGGACGAAGGAGCTTTCTTT. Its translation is CASSYITGDEGAFF.